This T cell receptor beta chain was sequenced for a study of T cells after yellow fever vaccination. As regards this clonotype: Antigen unknown.

It was through 5'RACE template switching that TCR cDNA was made, with a universal primer site and UMIs added. TCRdb itself ran the 5' RACE reads through MiXCR, one entry per CDR3 protein. The profile shows about 340,000 distinct CDR3 sequences, about 4% of them singletons. Study-wide points: A limited proportion of clonotypes was detected within both the CD4 and CD8 compartments.

The V and J ends lost 0 bases and 7 bases respectively, with 12 bases between them. Germline loops: CDR1 KGHSH, CDR2 LQKENI. The CDR3 runs to 14 residues. Sequenced material: PBMCs, taken 5 days after the yellow fever booster vaccination. This TCR derives from a man aged 18 to 29 who received the YFV17D yellow fever vaccine. The chain uses TRBV18 and TRBJ1-1, with D tentatively TRBD1 (6 bases). CDR3 region: CASSPPGARVEAFF. CDR3 sequence (DNA): TGTGCCAGCTCACCACCGGGGGCGCGTGTTGAAGCTTTCTTT. Together with reference TRBV18 and TRBJ1-1, the CDR3 gives the full variable domain: NAGVMQNPRHLVRRRGQEARLRCSPMKGHSHVYWYRQLPEEGLKFMVYLQKENIIDESGMPKERFSAEFPKEGPSILRIQQVVRGDSAAYFCASSPPGARVEAFFGQGTRLTVV.